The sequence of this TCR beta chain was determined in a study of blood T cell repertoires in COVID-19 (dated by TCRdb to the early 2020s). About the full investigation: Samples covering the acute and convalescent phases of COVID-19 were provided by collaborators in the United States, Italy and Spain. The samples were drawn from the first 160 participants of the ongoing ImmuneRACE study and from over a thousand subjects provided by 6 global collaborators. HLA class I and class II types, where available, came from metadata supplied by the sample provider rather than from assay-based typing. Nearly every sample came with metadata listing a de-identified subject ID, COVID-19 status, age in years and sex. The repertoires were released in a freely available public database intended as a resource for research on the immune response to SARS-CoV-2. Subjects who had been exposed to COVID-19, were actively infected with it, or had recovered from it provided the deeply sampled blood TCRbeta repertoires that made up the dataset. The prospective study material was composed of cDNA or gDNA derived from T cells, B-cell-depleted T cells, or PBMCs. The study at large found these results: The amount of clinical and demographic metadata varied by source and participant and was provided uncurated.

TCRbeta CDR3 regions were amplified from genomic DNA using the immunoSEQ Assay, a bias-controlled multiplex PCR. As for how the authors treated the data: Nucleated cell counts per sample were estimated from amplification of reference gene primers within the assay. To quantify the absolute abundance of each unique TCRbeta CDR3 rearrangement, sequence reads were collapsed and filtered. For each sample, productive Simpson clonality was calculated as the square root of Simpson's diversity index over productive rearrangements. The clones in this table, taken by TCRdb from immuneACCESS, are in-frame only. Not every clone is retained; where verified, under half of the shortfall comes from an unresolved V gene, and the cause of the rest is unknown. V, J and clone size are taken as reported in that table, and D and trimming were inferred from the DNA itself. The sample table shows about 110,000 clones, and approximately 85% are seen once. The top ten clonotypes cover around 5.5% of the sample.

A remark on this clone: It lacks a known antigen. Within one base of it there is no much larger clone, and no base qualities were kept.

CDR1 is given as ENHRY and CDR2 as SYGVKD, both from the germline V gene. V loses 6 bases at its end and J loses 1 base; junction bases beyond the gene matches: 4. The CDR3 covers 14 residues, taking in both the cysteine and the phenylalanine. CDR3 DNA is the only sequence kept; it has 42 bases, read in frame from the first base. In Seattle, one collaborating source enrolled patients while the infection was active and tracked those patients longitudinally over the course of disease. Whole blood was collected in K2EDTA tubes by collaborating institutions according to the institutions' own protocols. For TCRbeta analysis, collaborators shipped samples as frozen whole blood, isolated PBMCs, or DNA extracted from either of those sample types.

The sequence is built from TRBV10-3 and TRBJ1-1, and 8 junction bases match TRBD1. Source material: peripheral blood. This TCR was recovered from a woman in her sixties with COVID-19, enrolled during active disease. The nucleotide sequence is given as TGTGCCATCAGCGCGGGACAGGAGAACACTGAAGCTTTCTTT. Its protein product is CAISAGQENTEAFF.